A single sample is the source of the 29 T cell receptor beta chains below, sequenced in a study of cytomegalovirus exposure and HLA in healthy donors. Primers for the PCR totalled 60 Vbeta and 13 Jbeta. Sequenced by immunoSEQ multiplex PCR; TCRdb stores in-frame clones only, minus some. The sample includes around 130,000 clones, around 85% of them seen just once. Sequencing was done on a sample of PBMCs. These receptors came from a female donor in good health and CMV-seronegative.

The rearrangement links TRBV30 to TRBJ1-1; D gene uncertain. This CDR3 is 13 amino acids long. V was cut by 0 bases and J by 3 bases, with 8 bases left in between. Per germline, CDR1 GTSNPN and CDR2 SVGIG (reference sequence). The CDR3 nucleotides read TGTGCCTGGAGTGTGGGGAGTGACACTGAAGCTTTCTTT. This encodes CAWSVGSDTEAFF.

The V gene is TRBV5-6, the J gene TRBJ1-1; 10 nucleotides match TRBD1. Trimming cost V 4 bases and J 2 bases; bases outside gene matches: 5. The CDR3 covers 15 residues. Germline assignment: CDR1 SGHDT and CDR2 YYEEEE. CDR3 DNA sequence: TGTGCCAGCAGCAGGAGACAGGGGGCCAACACTGAAGCTTTCTTT. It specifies CASSRRQGANTEAFF. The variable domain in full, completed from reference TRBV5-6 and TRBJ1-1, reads DAGVTQSPTHLIKTRGQQVTLRCSPKSGHDTVSWYQQALGQGPQFIFQYYEEEERQRGNFPDRFSGHQFPNYSSELNVNALLLGDSALYLCASSRRQGANTEAFFGQGTRLTVV.

CDR3 nucleotides: TGTGCCAGCAGGACGGGACAGGGGGTTTATAATGAGCAGTTCTTC. This gives the protein CASRTGQGVYNEQFF. The chain couples TRBV28 to TRBJ2-1; 11 nucleotides match TRBD1. The length of the CDR3 is 15 residues. Germline CDR1 is MDHEN and CDR2 is SYDVKM. V shed 6 bases and J 7 bases; nucleotides not matched to a gene: 8.

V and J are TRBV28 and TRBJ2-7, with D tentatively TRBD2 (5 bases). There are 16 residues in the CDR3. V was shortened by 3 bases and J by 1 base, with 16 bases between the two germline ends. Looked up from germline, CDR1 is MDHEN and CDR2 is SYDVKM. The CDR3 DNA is TGTGCCAGCAGTTTTCCATCTATAGGAGGATCCTACGAGCAGTACTTC. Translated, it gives CASSFPSIGGSYEQYF.

The CDR3, as DNA: TGTGCCAGCAGTTACCGGGACAGGACGTGGGCCCAGCATTTT. It translates to CASSYRDRTWAQHF. The chain recombines TRBV6-5 with TRBJ1-5; 8 bases are shared with TRBD1. Per the germline V gene, CDR1 is MNHEY and CDR2 is SVGAGI. Trimming removed 2 bases from V and 11 bases from J; junction bases left unmatched: 8. The CDR3 is 14 residues long.

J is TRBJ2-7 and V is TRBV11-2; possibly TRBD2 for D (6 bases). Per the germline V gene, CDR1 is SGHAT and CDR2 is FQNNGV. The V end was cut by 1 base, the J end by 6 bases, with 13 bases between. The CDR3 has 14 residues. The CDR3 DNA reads TGTGCCAGCAGCTTAGTCGGGAGTATTTCCGAGCAGTACTTC. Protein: CASSLVGSISEQYF. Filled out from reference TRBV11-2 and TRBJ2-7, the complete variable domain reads EAGVAQSPRYKIIEKRQSVAFWCNPISGHATLYWYQQILGQGPKLLIQFQNNGVVDDSQLPKDRFSAERLKGVDSTLKIQPAKLEDSAVYLCASSLVGSISEQYFGPGTRLTVT.

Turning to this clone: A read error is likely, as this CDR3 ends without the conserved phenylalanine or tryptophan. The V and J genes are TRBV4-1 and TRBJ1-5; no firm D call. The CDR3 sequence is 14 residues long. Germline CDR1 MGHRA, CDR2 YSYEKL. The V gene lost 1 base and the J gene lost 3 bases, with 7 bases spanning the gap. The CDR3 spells CASSQVADNQPQHV. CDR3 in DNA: TGCGCCAGCAGCCAAGTGGCGGACAATCAGCCCCAGCATGTT.

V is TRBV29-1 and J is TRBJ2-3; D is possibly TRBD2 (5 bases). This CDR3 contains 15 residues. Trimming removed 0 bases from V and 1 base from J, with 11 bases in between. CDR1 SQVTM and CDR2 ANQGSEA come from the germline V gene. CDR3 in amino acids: CSVEEGGYGTDTQYF. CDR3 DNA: TGCAGCGTTGAAGAAGGCGGGTACGGCACAGATACGCAGTATTTT.

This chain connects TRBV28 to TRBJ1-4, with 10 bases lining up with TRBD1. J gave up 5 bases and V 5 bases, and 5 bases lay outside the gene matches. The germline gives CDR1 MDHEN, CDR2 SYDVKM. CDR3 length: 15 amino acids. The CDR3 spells CASSAPGQGNEKLFF. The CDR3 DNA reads TGTGCCAGCAGTGCCCCGGGACAGGGGAATGAAAAACTGTTTTTT.

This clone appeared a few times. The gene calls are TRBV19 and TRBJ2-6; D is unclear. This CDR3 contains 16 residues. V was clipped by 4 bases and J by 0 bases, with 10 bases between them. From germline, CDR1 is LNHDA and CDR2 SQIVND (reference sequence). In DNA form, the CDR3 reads TGTGCCAGTAGTACAAGTCACGGCTCTGGGGCCAACGTCCTGACTTTC. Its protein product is CASSTSHGSGANVLTF. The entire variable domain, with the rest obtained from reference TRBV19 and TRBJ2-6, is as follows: DGGITQSPKYLFRKEGQNVTLSCEQNLNHDAMYWYRQDPGQGLRLIYYSQIVNDFQKGDIAEGYSVSREKKESFPLTVTSAQKNPTAFYLCASSTSHGSGANVLTFGAGSRLTVL.

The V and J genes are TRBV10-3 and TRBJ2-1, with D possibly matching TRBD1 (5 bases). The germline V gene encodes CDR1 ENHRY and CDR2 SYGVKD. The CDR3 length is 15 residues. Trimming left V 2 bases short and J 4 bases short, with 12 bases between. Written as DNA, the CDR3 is TGTGCCATCAGTGAGAGTGGGGCCCTATACAATGAGCAGTTCTTC. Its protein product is CAISESGALYNEQFF.

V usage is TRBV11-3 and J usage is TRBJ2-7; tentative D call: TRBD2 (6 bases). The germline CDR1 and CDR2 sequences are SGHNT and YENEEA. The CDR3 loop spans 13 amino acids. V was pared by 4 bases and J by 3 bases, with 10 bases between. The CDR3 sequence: CASSWAGGYEQYF. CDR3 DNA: TGTGCCAGCAGCTGGGCCGGGGGCTACGAGCAGTACTTC.

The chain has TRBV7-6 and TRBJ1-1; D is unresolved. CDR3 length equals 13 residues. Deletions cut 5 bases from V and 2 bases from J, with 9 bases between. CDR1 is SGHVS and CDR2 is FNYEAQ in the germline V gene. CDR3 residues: CASSPDTNTEAFF. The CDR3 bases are TGTGCCAGCAGCCCCGACACTAACACTGAAGCTTTCTTT.

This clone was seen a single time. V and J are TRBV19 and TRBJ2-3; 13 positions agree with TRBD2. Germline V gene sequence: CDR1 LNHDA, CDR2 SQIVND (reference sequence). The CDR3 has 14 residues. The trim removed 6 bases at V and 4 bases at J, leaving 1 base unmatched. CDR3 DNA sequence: TGTGCCAGTAGCGGACTAGCGGGAGCAGATACGCAGTATTTT. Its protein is CASSGLAGADTQYF.

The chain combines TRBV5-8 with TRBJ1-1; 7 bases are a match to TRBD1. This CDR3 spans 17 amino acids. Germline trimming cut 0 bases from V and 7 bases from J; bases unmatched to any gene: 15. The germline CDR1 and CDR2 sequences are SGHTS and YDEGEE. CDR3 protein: CASSLGSPGGNLGEAFF. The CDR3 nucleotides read TGTGCCAGCAGCTTGGGATCGCCAGGGGGAAATCTTGGTGAAGCTTTCTTT.

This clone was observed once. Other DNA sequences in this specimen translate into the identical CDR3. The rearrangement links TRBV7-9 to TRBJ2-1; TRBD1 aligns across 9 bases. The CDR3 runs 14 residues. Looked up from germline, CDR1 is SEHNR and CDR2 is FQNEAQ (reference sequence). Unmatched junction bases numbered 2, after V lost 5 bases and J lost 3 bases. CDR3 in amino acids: CASSPGQGYNEQFF. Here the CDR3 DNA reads TGTGCCAGCAGCCCGGGACAGGGCTACAATGAGCAGTTCTTC.

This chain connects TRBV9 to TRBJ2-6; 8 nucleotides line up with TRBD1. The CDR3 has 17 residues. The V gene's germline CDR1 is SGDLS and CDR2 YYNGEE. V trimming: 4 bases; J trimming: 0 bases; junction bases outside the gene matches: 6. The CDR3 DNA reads TGTGCCAGCAGCCCCCGGACAGGGAGCTCTGGGGCCAACGTCCTGACTTTC. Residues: CASSPRTGSSGANVLTF.

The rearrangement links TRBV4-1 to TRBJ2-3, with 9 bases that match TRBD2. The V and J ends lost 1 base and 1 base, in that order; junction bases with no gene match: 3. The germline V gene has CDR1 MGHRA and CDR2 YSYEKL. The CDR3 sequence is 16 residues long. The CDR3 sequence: CASSQVGGRGTDTQYF. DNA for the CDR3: TGCGCCAGCAGCCAAGTAGGCGGGAGGGGCACAGATACGCAGTATTTT.

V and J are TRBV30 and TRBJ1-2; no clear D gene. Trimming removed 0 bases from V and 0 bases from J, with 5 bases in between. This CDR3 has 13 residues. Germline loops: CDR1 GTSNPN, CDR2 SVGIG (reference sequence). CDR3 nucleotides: TGTGCCTGGAGTGTACAAGCTAACTATGGCTACACCTTC. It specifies CAWSVQANYGYTF.

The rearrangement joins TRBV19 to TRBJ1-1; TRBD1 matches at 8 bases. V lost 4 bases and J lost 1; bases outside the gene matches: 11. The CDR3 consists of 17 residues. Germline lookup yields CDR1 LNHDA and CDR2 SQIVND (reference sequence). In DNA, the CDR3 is TGTGCCAGTAGTACCCTTCCGGGACAGGAGACGAACACTGAAGCTTTCTTT. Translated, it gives CASSTLPGQETNTEAFF.

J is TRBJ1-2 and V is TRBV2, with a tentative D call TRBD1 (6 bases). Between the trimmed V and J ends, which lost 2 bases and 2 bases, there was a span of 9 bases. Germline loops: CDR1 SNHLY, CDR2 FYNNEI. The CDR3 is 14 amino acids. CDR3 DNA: TGTGCCAGCAGTGAAAGGCAGGGGAACTATGGCTACACCTTC. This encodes CASSERQGNYGYTF.

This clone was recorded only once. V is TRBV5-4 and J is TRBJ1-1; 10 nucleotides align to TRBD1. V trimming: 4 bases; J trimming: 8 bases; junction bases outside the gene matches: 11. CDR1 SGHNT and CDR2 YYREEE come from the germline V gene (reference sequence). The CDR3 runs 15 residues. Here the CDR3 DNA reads TGTGCCAGCAGCGCGAGACAGGGGGCGCTACCCGAAGCTTTCTTT. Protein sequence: CASSARQGALPEAFF.

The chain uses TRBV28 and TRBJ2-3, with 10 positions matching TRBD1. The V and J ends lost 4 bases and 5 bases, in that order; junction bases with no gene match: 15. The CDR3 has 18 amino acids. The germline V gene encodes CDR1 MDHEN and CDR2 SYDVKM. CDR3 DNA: TGTGCCAGCAGTTCGCCACATTCCGGGACAGGGGCTGTAGATACGCAGTATTTT. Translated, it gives CASSSPHSGTGAVDTQYF.

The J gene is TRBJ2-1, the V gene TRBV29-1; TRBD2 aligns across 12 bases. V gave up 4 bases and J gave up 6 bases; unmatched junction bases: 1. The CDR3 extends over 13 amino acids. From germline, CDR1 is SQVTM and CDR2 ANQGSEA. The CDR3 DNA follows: TGCAGCGTTGCACTAGCGGGAGGCAATGAGCAGTTCTTC. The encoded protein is CSVALAGGNEQFF.

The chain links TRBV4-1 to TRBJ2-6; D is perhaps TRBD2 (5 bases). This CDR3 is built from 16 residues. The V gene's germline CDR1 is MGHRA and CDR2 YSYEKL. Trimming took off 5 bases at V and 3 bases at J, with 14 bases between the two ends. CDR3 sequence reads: CASSFRELDGANVLTF. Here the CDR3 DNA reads TGCGCCAGCAGCTTTAGAGAACTAGATGGGGCCAACGTCCTGACTTTC.

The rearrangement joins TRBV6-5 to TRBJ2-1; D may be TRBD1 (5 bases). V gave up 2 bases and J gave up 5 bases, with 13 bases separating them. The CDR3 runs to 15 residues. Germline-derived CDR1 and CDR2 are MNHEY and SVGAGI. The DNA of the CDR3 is TGTGCCAGCAGTTACGCCAGGGAAGGGAACAATGAGCAGTTCTTC. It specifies CASSYAREGNNEQFF.

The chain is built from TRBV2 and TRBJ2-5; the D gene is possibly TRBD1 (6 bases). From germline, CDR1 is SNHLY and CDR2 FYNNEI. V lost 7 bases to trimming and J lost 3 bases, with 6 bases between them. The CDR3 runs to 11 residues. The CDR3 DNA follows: TGTGCCAGCACAGGGGAAGAGACCCAGTACTTC. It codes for CASTGEETQYF.

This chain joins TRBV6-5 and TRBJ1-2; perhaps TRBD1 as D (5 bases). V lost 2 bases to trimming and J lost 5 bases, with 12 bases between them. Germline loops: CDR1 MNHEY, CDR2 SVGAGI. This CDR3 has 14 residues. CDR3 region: CASSYRGRLYGYTF. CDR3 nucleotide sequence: TGTGCCAGCAGTTACAGGGGCAGATTATATGGCTACACCTTC.

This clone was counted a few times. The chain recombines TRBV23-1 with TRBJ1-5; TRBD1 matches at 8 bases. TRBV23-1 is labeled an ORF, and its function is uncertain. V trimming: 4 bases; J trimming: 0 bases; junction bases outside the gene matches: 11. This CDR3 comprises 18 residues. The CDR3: CASSRRRGTGNSNQPQHF. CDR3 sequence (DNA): TGCGCCAGCAGTCGGCGGCGTGGGACAGGTAATAGCAATCAGCCCCAGCATTTT.